This T cell receptor (beta chain) was documented in a study of shared clonotypes between healthy human individuals. Trimming removed 1 base at V and 5 bases at J, with 12 bases between. Germline V lookup: CDR1 MGHRA, CDR2 YSYEKL. The CDR3 consists of 14 residues. Libraries were prepared by immunoSEQ multiplex PCR; TCRdb keeps only in-frame clonotypes and omits some of them. Of some 100,000 clones listed, 68% were seen once; the top ten hold about a quarter. There were only Caucasian adults among the donors, and all lived in Nashville, Tennessee. This TCR was recovered from a woman aged 30 to 39 in good health. This chain links TRBV4-1 with TRBJ2-7; unclear D gene. Sequenced: memory CD8+ T cells sorted from blood. As to subset: CD45RO+ cells pooled with CCR7-negative TemRA cells. The DNA of the CDR3 is TGCGCCAGCAGCCAAGTAGCTGGGGTCGACGAGCAGTACTTC. Protein product: CASSQVAGVDEQYF.